The clone carrying this T cell receptor (beta chain) was seen many times. The data were obtained in a study of shared clonotypes between healthy human individuals. The overall study: Two women and a few men aged 18 to 49 made up the donors.

Each cell subset's genomic DNA was divided evenly among several immunoSEQ plates. Using immunoSEQ multiplex PCR, the repertoire was profiled, and TCRdb retains in-frame clones only, with some absent. The sample has hundreds of thousands of clones; around 72% are singletons. Germline-derived CDR1 and CDR2 are LNHNV and YYDKDF (reference sequence). Trimming left V 4 bases short and J 8 bases short, with 14 bases between. The CDR3 runs to 13 residues. Sequencing was done on a sample of memory CD4+ T cells sorted from blood. As to subset: CD45RA-negative fraction. The chain uses TRBV15 and TRBJ1-2; D is possibly TRBD1 (5 bases). This sequence originates from a woman aged 30 to 39 in good health. CDR3 in DNA: TGTGCCACCAGCAACCTGGGCAGGGTCGGCTACACCTTC. Its protein is CATSNLGRVGYTF.